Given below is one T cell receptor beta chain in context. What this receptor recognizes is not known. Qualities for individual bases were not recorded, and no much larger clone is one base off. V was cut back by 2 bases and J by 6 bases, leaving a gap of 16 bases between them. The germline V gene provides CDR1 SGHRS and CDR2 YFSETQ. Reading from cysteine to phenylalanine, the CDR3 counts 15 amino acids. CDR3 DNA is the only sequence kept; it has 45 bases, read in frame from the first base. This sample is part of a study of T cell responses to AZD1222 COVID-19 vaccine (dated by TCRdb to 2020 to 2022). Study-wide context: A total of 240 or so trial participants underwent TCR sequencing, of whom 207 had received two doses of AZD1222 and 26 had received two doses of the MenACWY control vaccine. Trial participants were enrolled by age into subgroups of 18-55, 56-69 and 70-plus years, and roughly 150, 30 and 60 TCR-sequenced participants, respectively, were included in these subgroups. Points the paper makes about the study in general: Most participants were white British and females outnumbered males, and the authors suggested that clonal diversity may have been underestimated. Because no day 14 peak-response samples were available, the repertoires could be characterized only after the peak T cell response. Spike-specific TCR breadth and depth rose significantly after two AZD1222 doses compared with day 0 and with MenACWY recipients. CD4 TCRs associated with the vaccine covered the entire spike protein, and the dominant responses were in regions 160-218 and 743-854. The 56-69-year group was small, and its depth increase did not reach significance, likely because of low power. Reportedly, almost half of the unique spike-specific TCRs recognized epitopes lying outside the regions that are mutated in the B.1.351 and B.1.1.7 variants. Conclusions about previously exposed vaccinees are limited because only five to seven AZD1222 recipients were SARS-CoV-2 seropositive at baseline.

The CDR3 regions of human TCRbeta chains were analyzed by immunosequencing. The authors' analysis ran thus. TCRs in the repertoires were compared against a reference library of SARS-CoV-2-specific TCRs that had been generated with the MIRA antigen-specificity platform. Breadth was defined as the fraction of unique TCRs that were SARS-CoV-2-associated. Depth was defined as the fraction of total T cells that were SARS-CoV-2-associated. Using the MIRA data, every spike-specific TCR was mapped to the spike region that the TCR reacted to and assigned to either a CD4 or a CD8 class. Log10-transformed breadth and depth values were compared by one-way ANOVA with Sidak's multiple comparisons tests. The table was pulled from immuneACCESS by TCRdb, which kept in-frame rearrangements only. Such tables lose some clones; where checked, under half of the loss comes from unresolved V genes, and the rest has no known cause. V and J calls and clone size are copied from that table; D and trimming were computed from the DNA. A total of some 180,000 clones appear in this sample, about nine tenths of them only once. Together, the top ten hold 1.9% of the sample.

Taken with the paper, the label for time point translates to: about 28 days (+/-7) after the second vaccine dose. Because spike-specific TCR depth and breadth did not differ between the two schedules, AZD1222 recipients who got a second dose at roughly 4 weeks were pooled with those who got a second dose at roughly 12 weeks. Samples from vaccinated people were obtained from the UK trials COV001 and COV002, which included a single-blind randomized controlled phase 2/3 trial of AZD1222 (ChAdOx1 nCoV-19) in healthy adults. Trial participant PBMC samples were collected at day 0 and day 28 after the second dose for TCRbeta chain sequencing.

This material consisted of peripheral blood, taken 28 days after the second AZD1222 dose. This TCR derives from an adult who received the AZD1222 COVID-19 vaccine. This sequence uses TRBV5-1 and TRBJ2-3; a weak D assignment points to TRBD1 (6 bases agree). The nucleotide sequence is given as TGCGCCAGCAGCTTACAGGGAAGTCCAGAGGATACGCAGTATTTT. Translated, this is CASSLQGSPEDTQYF. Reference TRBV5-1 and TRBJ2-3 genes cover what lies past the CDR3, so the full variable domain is KAGVTQTPRYLIKTRGQQVTLSCSPISGHRSVSWYQQTPGQGLQFLFEYFSETQRNKGNFPGRFSGRQFSNSRSEMNVSTLELGDSALYLCASSLQGSPEDTQYFGPGTRLTVL.